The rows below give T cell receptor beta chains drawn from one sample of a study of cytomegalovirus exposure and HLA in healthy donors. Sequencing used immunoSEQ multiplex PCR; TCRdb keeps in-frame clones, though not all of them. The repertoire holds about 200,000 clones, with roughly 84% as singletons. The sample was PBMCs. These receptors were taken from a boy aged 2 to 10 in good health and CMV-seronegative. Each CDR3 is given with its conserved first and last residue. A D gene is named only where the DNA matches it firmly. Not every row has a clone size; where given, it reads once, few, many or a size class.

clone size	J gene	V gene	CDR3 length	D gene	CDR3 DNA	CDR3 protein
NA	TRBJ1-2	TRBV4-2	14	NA	TGTGCCAGCAGCCAAGATCCAGGGAGGGGGGGCTACACCTTC	CASSQDPGRGGYTF
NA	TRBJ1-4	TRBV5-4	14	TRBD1	TGTGCCAGCAGCTTTGACAGGGGGAGTGAAAAACTGTTTTTT	CASSFDRGSEKLFF
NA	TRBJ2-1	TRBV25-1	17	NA	TGTGCCAGCACTTCCCCCCCTGGCCCTCGAACCTACAATGAGCAGTTCTTC	CASTSPPGPRTYNEQFF
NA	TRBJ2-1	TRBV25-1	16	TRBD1	TGTGCCAGCGGGGATGGACAGGGGAGCTCCTACAATGAGCAGTTCTTC	CASGDGQGSSYNEQFF
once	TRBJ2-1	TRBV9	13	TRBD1	TGTGCCAGCAGCGTAGGACAGGGGGCTGAGCAGTTCTTC	CASSVGQGAEQFF
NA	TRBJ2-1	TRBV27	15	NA	TGTGCCAGCAGTGCATTCGGAGGCCCGTACAATGAGCAGTTCTTC	CASSAFGGPYNEQFF
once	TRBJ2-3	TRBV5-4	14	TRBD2	TGTGCCAGCAGCTTAGCGGGAGATAGAGATACGCAGTATTTT	CASSLAGDRDTQYF
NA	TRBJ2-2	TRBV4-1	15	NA	TGCGCCAGCAGCCAAGGTCGGGAGCGAATCGGGGAGCTGTTTTTT	CASSQGRERIGELFF
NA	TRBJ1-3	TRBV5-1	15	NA	TGCGCCAGCAGCTTGGGGGGACTTTCCGGAAACACCATATATTTT	CASSLGGLSGNTIYF
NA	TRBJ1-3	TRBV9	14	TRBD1	TGTGCCAGCAGCCCTGACAGGGTTGGAAACACCATATATTTT	CASSPDRVGNTIYF
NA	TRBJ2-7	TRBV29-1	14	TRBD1	TGCAGCGTTACTCGGACAGGAGTCTCCTACGAGCAGTACTTC	CSVTRTGVSYEQYF
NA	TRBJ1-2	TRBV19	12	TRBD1	TGTGCCAGTACTACGGACAGGAGGGGCTACACCTTC	CASTTDRRGYTF
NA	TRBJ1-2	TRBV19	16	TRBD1	TGTGCCAGTAGTCTCAAGGGACAGGCAGATTTCTATGGCTACACCTTC	CASSLKGQADFYGYTF
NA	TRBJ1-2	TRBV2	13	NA	TGTGCCAGCACCCCGGAGGAACTCTATGGCTACACCTTC	CASTPEELYGYTF
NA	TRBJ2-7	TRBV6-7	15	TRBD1	TGTGCCAGCAAACTAGGACAGGATTTAACCTACGAGCAGTACTTC	CASKLGQDLTYEQYF
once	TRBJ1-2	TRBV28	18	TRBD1	TGTGCCAGCAGTTTATCTATATATAGGACAGGGCGGGCCGGTGGCTACACCTTC	CASSLSIYRTGRAGGYTF
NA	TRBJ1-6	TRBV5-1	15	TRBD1	TGCGCCAGCTCTCCACAGGACAGGGATAATTCACCCCTCCACTTT	CASSPQDRDNSPLHF
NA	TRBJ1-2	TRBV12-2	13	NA	TGTGCAAGTCGCTTAGCGCAGAACTATGGCTACACCTTC	CASRLAQNYGYTF
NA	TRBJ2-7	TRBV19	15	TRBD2	TGTGCCAGTAGAGCGGGACGGACAAGCTCCTACGAGCAGTACTTC	CASRAGRTSSYEQYF
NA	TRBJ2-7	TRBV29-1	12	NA	TGCAGCGTCGCCATGGGGCTCTACGAGCAGTACTTC	CSVAMGLYEQYF
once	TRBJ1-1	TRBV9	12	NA	TGTGCCAGCAGCGTAGAAGGGGTAGAAGCTTTCTTT	CASSVEGVEAFF
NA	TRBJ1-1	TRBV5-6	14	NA	TGTGCCAGCAGCTGGGATCGGGAAAACACTGAAGCTTTCTTT	CASSWDRENTEAFF
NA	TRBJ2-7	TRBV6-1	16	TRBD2	TGTGCCAGCAGTGAAATGGCGGGAGGAGTAACCTACGAGCAGTACTTC	CASSEMAGGVTYEQYF
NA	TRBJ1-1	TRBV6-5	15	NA	TGTGCCAGCAGTTACTCGACAGTGGGGAATACTGAAGCTTTCTTT	CASSYSTVGNTEAFF
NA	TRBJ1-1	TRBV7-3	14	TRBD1	TGTGCCAGCAGCTTAACAGGGGGCAACACTGAAGCTTTCTTT	CASSLTGGNTEAFF
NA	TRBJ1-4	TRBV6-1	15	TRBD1	TGTGCCAGCAGTGAAGGGCAGGGGGCCGTCGAAAAACTGTTTTTT	CASSEGQGAVEKLFF
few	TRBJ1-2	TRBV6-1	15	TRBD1	TGTGCCAGCAGTGAAGCGGCGACAGGGGGGTCAGGCTACACCTTC	CASSEAATGGSGYTF